The 30 T cell receptor beta chains listed next were all sequenced from one sample in a study of breast tumors, draining lymph nodes, adjacent tissues. The lymph nodes were axillary draining lymph nodes from breast cancer patients. TCRdb re-called the multiplex PCR reads through MiXCR, storing one row per CDR3 protein. The top ten clones hold around 1% of a sample with 270,000 or so distinct CDR3 sequences, around 30% of them seen once. Source material: axillary lymph node tissue. The receptors come from a female donor with breast cancer. Some clones in this sample may be carry-over from other donors' samples.

This clonotype was recorded a few times. Compared with germline, one end of the junction differs, possibly owing to a read error. This rearrangement joins TRBV9 to TRBJ2-1; the D is unclear. The CDR3 is 14 amino acids. CDR1 and CDR2 (germline): SGDLS, YYNGEE. CDR3 nucleotides: TGTGCCAGCAGCAGGGATTACTCCTACAATGAGCAGTCCTTC. Amino acid sequence: CASSRDYSYNEQSF.

Regarding this clonotype: Being one base from a much bigger clone, this may be a read error. The chain is built from TRBV20-1 and TRBJ2-7; TRBD2 is a possible D gene (7 bases). Germline-derived CDR1 and CDR2 are DFQATT and SNEGSKA (reference sequence). This CDR3 is 12 amino acids long. The chain's CDR3 is CSARLGAREPYF. The CDR3 DNA reads TGCAGTGCTAGATTGGGGGCGCGGGAGCCGTACTTC.

This rearrangement joins TRBV3-1 to TRBJ1-2; TRBD1 is a possible D gene (6 bases). The CDR3 is 15 residues long. Germline V gives CDR1 LGHDT, CDR2 YNNKEL (reference sequence). Trimming removed 1 base at V and 3 bases at J, with 12 bases between. CDR3 sequence (DNA): TGTGCCAGCAGCCAAGGTTTTGGGGGCTACTATGGCTACACCTTC. Translated, it gives CASSQGFGGYYGYTF.

The rearrangement uses TRBV28 and TRBJ2-2, with 9 bases fitting TRBD2. J gave up 3 bases and V 5 bases, and 7 bases lay outside the gene matches. This CDR3 contains 16 residues. Germline V gene data show CDR1 as MDHEN and CDR2 as SYDVKM. The CDR3, as DNA: TGTGCCAGCAGTCTTAGCGGGAGAGTGTACACCGGGGAGCTGTTTTTT. Translating it yields CASSLSGRVYTGELFF.

This clonotype occurred many times. The chain combines TRBV9 with TRBJ2-2; TRBD2 agrees at 14 bases. V was pared by 3 bases and J by 0 bases, with 1 base of the junction left unmatched. The germline gives CDR1 SGDLS, CDR2 YYNGEE. This CDR3 contains 17 residues. The CDR3 loop reads CASSGGLAGANTGELFF. In nucleotides, the CDR3 is TGTGCCAGCAGCGGGGGACTAGCGGGAGCGAACACCGGGGAGCTGTTTTTT.

On this clonotype: A much more abundant neighbour one base away suggests this may be a read error. J is TRBJ2-7 and V is TRBV7-9; 10 bases match TRBD2. The germline V gene encodes CDR1 SEHNR and CDR2 FQNEAQ (reference sequence). The V and J ends lost 6 bases and 7 bases, in that order; junction bases with no gene match: 9. The CDR3 has 14 residues. The CDR3 loop is CASSLAGAGAEQYF. CDR3 coding DNA: TGTGCCAGCAGTCTAGCGGGAGCAGGGGCTGAGCAGTACTTC. Using reference TRBV7-9 and TRBJ2-7 for the parts outside the CDR3, the full variable domain is DTGVSQNPRHKITKRGQNVTFRCDPISEHNRLYWYRQTLGQGPEFLTYFQNEAQLEKSRLLSDRFSAERPKGSFSTLEIQRTEQGDSAMYLCASSLAGAGAEQYFGPGTRLTVT.

In regard to this clonotype: A much larger clone is a single base away; this may be a read error. The chain is built from TRBV4-3 and TRBJ2-2, with TRBD2 matching over 12 bases. Germline-derived CDR1 and CDR2 are LGHNA and YSLEER. This CDR3 has 20 amino acids. CDR3 DNA: TGCGCCAGCAGCCAAGGCCTACCGACTAGCGGGAGTCGTGTACGCGGGGAGCTGTCTTTT. Residues: CASSQGLPTSGSRVRGELSF.

At least ten counts were recorded for this clonotype. The gene calls are TRBV4-2 and TRBJ2-1; D gene uncertain. This CDR3 spans 13 amino acids. V dropped 3 bases and J dropped 9 bases, with 12 bases sitting between them. CDR1 is LGHNA, CDR2 YNFKEQ, per germline. The chain's CDR3 is CASSQSQAVEQFF. The CDR3 DNA reads as TGTGCCAGCAGCCAGTCCCAGGCGGTTGAGCAGTTCTTC.

The CDR3 DNA sequence: TGTGCCAGCAGTGAAGCTTTGTTCTCCCGCACCCGGGACAGGGGGCACAATCAGCCCCAGCATTTT. Protein sequence: CASSEALFSRTRDRGHNQPQHF. The chain has TRBV6-1 and TRBJ1-5; 12 bases line up with TRBD1. CDR1 and CDR2 (germline): MNHNS, SASEGT. With V trimmed by 0 bases and J by 3 bases, 18 bases remained unmatched. The CDR3 consists of 22 residues.

There are a few counts of this clonotype. The rearrangement links TRBV28 to TRBJ2-5; no clear D gene. Germline CDR1 is MDHEN and CDR2 is SYDVKM. The CDR3 loop spans 16 amino acids. Trimming removed 2 bases at V and 5 bases at J, with 18 bases between. The CDR3 DNA reads TGTGCCAGCAGTTTAAGTCCGATTGTGCGCCGGGAGACCCAGTACTTC. Residues: CASSLSPIVRRETQYF.

This clonotype has ten or more counts. The V and J genes are TRBV29-1 and TRBJ1-3; 7 positions match TRBD1. CDR3 size: 13 residues. With 6 bases clipped from V and 2 bases from J, the junction kept 4 bases outside the gene matches. Per the germline V gene, CDR1 is SQVTM and CDR2 is ANQGSEA. The CDR3 sequence is CSVSGTAGNTIYF. CDR3 DNA: TGCAGCGTCTCCGGGACAGCTGGAAACACCATATATTTT.

There are many counts of this clonotype. The chain joins TRBV12-5 to TRBJ1-4, with D tentatively TRBD1 (5 bases). Germline CDR1 and CDR2: LGHNT and FRNRAP. CDR3 length: 18 residues. Trimming removed 5 bases from V and 3 bases from J, with 22 bases in between. The CDR3 sequence: CASGPIAGGRSPNEKLFF. DNA of the CDR3: TGTGCTAGTGGTCCAATTGCTGGGGGTCGGTCGCCTAATGAAAAACTGTTTTTT.

This clonotype has a handful of counts. The gene calls are TRBV28 and TRBJ2-1; 8 positions agree with TRBD1. Germline V gene data show CDR1 as MDHEN and CDR2 as SYDVKM. The length of the CDR3 is 16 residues. The junction had 7 bases not matched to a gene; V was cut back by 6 bases and J by 0 bases. The CDR3 region has the DNA TGTGCCAGCAGCCCTATTACAGGGGGCTCCTACAATGAGCAGTTCTTC. Translation gives CASSPITGGSYNEQFF.

At least ten counts were recorded for this clonotype. For the CDR3, the DNA is TGTGCCAGCAGCCCTGGACTAGCGGGACGTGGCGAGCAGTACTTC. Protein product: CASSPGLAGRGEQYF. This chain joins TRBV6-5 and TRBJ2-7, with 12 nucleotides matching TRBD2. Germline trimming cut 6 bases from V and 6 bases from J; bases unmatched to any gene: 9. This CDR3 contains 15 residues. The germline V gene has CDR1 MNHEY and CDR2 SVGAGI.

This clonotype has a count of ten or more. The chain carries TRBV20-1 and TRBJ2-3; D is ambiguous. The CDR3 loop spans 15 amino acids. Germline V lookup: CDR1 DFQATT, CDR2 SNEGSKA (reference sequence). Trimming pared 6 bases from V and 0 bases from J, leaving 16 bases between. CDR3 region: CSAPSVHTSTDTQYF. CDR3 in DNA: TGCAGTGCCCCGTCGGTACATACTAGCACAGATACGCAGTATTTT.

The J gene is TRBJ1-4, the V gene TRBV7-2; 7 positions match TRBD1. Germline assignment: CDR1 SGHTA and CDR2 FQGNSA. The CDR3 length is 15 residues. Trimming took 6 bases from V and 8 from J; bases not matched to a gene: 12. The CDR3 DNA sequence: TGTGCCAGCAGAGGGGGCGGCGGGGGCAACGAAAAACTGTTTTTT. Translation gives CASRGGGGGNEKLFF.

This clonotype was detected many times. The chain carries TRBV10-3 and TRBJ2-5; 8 nucleotides agree with TRBD1. CDR1 and CDR2 (germline): ENHRY, SYGVKD. The CDR3 covers 14 residues. The V segment lost 0 bases and the J segment 9 bases; nucleotides outside the gene matches: 6. CDR3 nucleotide sequence: TGTGCCATCAGTGAGTCGAGACAGGGGCTGGCCCAGTACTTC. Protein: CAISESRQGLAQYF.

By proportion, this clonotype is medium-sized (0.01 to 0.1%). This rearrangement joins TRBV20-1 to TRBJ2-3; D may be TRBD2 (6 bases). V lost 6 bases and J lost 5, with 18 bases in between. The CDR3 runs 14 residues. The germline V gene encodes CDR1 DFQATT and CDR2 SNEGSKA (reference sequence). DNA for the CDR3: TGCAGTGCCACCCGGCGGGGCGGGGTAGATACGCAGTATTTT. Its protein is CSATRRGGVDTQYF.

On this clonotype: As the CDR3 is not closed by the conserved phenylalanine or tryptophan, this likely results from a read error. The DNA is left out, because the CDR3 cannot be placed on it with certainty; the CDR3 is given as TCRdb lists it. This chain links TRBV9 with TRBJ2-6; the table names TRBD2, a call not compared with the DNA. The CDR3 is 10 amino acids long, termini counted. Germline CDR1 and CDR2: SGDLS and YYNGEE. CDR3 region: CASSATSGRA.

In its sample, this clonotype was seen many times. The chain uses TRBV20-1 and TRBJ2-5; 8 nucleotides match TRBD2. With 3 bases clipped from V and 5 bases from J, the junction kept 8 bases outside the gene matches. Germline values: CDR1 DFQATT, CDR2 SNEGSKA (reference sequence). This CDR3 has 14 residues. CDR3 in DNA: TGCAGTGCTAGGCCCGGGACTAGTCGCGAGACCCAGTACTTC. Translated, it gives CSARPGTSRETQYF.

A word on this clonotype: It is likely a read error, because the conserved phenylalanine at the end of the CDR3 is missing. CDR3 nucleotides: TGTGCCAGCAGCCAAGTTGCGGGATCCCCGGCTGGGCAGTACTGC. Amino acid sequence: CASSQVAGSPAGQYC. This sequence joins TRBV14 and TRBJ2-7; tentatively, D is TRBD2 (6 bases). Per germline, CDR1 SGHDN and CDR2 FVKESK. The V end lost 1 base, the J end lost 9 bases, and 19 bases lay between the germline ends. The CDR3 is made up of 15 amino acids.

This clonotype was seen many times. V usage is TRBV4-2 and J usage is TRBJ2-3, with no clear D. The CDR3 consists of 13 residues. Per the germline V gene, CDR1 is LGHNA and CDR2 is YNFKEQ. V shed 2 bases and J shed 6 bases, with 9 bases lying between them. The CDR3 DNA reads as TGTGCCAGCAGCCAAAGTCCTACCGATACGCAGTATTTT. Translating gives CASSQSPTDTQYF.

Ten or more counts support this clonotype. The chain recombines TRBV6-5 with TRBJ2-1; 7 bases match TRBD2. Germline CDR1 and CDR2: MNHEY and SVGAGI. With 6 bases clipped from V and 0 bases from J, the junction kept 8 bases outside the gene matches. This CDR3 contains 16 residues. The CDR3 here is CASSPAGVGSYNEQFF. The CDR3 DNA is TGTGCCAGCAGCCCTGCGGGAGTGGGCTCCTACAATGAGCAGTTCTTC.

The chain employs TRBV7-9 and TRBJ1-1, with D uncertain. This CDR3 contains 11 residues. Germline CDR1 and CDR2: SEHNR and FQNEAQ (reference sequence). V was trimmed by 7 bases and J by 4 bases, leaving 7 bases between them. CDR3 in amino acids: CASTLSTEAFF. As DNA, the CDR3 is TGTGCCAGCACCCTAAGCACTGAAGCTTTCTTT.

At least ten counts were recorded for this clonotype. The chain links TRBV7-8 to TRBJ1-6, with TRBD1 matching 7 bases. Germline CDR1 is SGHVS and CDR2 is FQNEAQ. With 5 bases clipped from V and 9 bases from J, the junction kept 10 bases outside the gene matches. The CDR3 is made up of 15 amino acids. The CDR3 loop is CASSTEQGLGSPLHF. CDR3 DNA: TGTGCCAGCAGCACAGAACAGGGGTTGGGTTCACCCCTCCACTTT.

This clonotype was seen repeatedly, ten times or more. CDR3 sequence: CSARRLRETQYF. CDR3 coding DNA: TGCAGTGCTAGGCGGCTTCGGGAGACCCAGTACTTC. The chain uses TRBV20-1 and TRBJ2-5, with D uncertain. This CDR3 region has 12 residues. The germline V gene has CDR1 DFQATT and CDR2 SNEGSKA (reference sequence). The germline V and J ends were trimmed by 3 bases and 5 bases, with 10 bases remaining between them.

V usage is TRBV25-1 and J usage is TRBJ2-2; D is ambiguous. CDR3 length: 15 residues. Per germline, CDR1 MGHDK and CDR2 SYGVNS. Trimming left V 8 bases short and J 7 bases short, with 20 bases between. CDR3 sequence: CASSRSSISGGELFF. The DNA of the CDR3 is TGTGCCAGCTCACGATCTTCCATAAGTGGCGGGGAGCTGTTTTTT.

This clonotype was seen many times. The chain is built from TRBV9 and TRBJ2-3; TRBD2 matches 8 bases. The CDR3 is 15 amino acids. Germline V CDR1 and CDR2: SGDLS, YYNGEE. V gave up 3 bases and J gave up 4 bases; unmatched junction bases: 7. This CDR3 is CASSAVAGKADTQYF. The CDR3 nucleotides read TGTGCCAGCAGCGCAGTAGCGGGAAAGGCAGATACGCAGTATTTT.

This clonotype has at least ten counts. V usage is TRBV11-2 and J usage is TRBJ2-5, with 8 bases aligning to TRBD2. The germline V gene encodes CDR1 SGHAT and CDR2 FQNNGV. The trim removed 0 bases at V and 5 bases at J, leaving 8 bases unmatched. The CDR3 consists of 16 residues. CDR3 nucleotide sequence: TGTGCCAGCAGCTTAGATCCCACTAGCGGCTGGGAGACCCAGTACTTC. Translating gives CASSLDPTSGWETQYF.

In its sample, this clonotype was seen a few times. The chain carries TRBV6-5 and TRBJ2-6; possible D gene TRBD2, 6 bases. In germline, CDR1 is MNHEY, CDR2 SVGAGI. The CDR3 loop spans 17 amino acids. Trimming pared 5 bases from V and 0 bases from J, leaving 14 bases between. The DNA of the CDR3 is TGTGCCAGCAGTCACGGCGGGGCCGCCTCTGGGGCCAACGTCCTGACTTTC. This sequence encodes CASSHGGAASGANVLTF.